These 21 T cell receptor beta chains came from one sample sequenced in a study of T cell repertoires in cytomegalovirus infection. MiXCR, applied by TCRdb to the reads, yields one record per CDR3 protein. This table holds roughly 500,000 distinct CDR3 sequences, about 15% found once. Sequencing was performed on CD8+ T cells from PBMCs. These receptors came from a human donor in good health (CMV status not recorded). Some clones in this sample may be carry-over from other donors' samples.

This clonotype was seen ten or more times. The chain has TRBV28 and TRBJ1-1; D may be TRBD1 (5 bases). Per the germline V gene, CDR1 is MDHEN and CDR2 is SYDVKM. The ends were cut back, 6 bases at V and 4 bases at J, with 9 bases in the middle. This CDR3 region has 12 residues. The CDR3: CASSLRGTEAFF. DNA for the CDR3: TGTGCCAGCAGCTTAAGGGGCACTGAAGCTTTCTTT.

This clonotype was counted ten times or more. This chain links TRBV12-3 or TRBV12-4 with TRBJ2-5; possibly TRBD1 for D (6 bases). Trimming cost V 6 bases and J 1 base, with 18 bases left between them. The CDR3 has 16 residues. The DNA for the CDR3 is TGTGCCAGCAGCCTCAATAGGGGGAAGACCCAAGAGACCCAGTACTTC. Amino acid sequence: CASSLNRGKTQETQYF.

This clonotype appeared a few times. V is TRBV9 and J is TRBJ1-5; D is unclear. V dropped 0 bases and J dropped 7 bases, with 8 bases sitting between them. The CDR3 totals 13 residues. In germline, CDR1 is SGDLS, CDR2 YYNGEE. The CDR3 here is CASSVDSLQPQHF. The CDR3 DNA reads as TGTGCCAGCAGCGTAGATAGTTTGCAGCCCCAGCATTTT.

This clonotype was seen only a few times. This chain connects TRBV28 to TRBJ1-1; D is possibly TRBD1 (5 bases). V gave up 5 bases and J gave up 3 bases, with 10 bases separating them. The CDR3 runs 13 residues. Germline V gives CDR1 MDHEN, CDR2 SYDVKM. CDR3 sequence (DNA): TGTGCCAGCAGTCTGGGGGTGGACACTGAAGCTTTCTTT. It is translated as CASSLGVDTEAFF.

The V gene is TRBV19, the J gene TRBJ1-5; weak D call: TRBD1 (6 bases). V was shortened by 5 bases and J by 3 bases, with 14 bases between the two germline ends. CDR1 and CDR2 from the germline V gene are LNHDA and SQIVND (reference sequence). The CDR3 has 15 amino acids. The CDR3 loop reads CASSHFRDTNQPQHF. In DNA, the CDR3 is TGTGCCAGTAGTCATTTCCGGGACACCAATCAGCCCCAGCATTTT.

The chain has TRBV25-1 and TRBJ2-1; D not certain. V was pared by 2 bases and J by 10 bases, with 6 bases between. Germline CDR1 MGHDK, CDR2 SYGVNS. The CDR3 has 11 residues. Here the CDR3 reads CASSEGWEQFF. The CDR3 DNA follows: TGTGCCAGCAGTGAAGGTTGGGAGCAGTTCTTC.

This clonotype was counted ten times or more. The gene calls are TRBV7-8 and TRBJ2-3; 12 bases line up with TRBD2. With V trimmed by 1 base and J by 5 bases, 13 bases remained unmatched. Germline-derived CDR1 and CDR2 are SGHVS and FQNEAQ. This CDR3 region has 19 residues. As DNA, the CDR3 is TGTGCCAGCAGCTTAGGACTAGCGGGGGCCCTAGGGGAGGTAGATACGCAGTATTTT. Its translation: CASSLGLAGALGEVDTQYF.

This clonotype was found many times. The rearrangement links TRBV7-9 to TRBJ2-5, with 9 bases that match TRBD2. With V trimmed by 0 bases and J by 2 bases, 7 bases remained unmatched. Germline V lookup: CDR1 SEHNR, CDR2 FQNEAQ (reference sequence). The CDR3 length is 17 residues. The CDR3 region is CASSLASGGAGQETQYF. The CDR3 coding sequence is TGTGCCAGCAGCTTAGCTAGCGGGGGAGCAGGGCAAGAGACCCAGTACTTC.

This clonotype was recorded many times. The chain carries TRBV12-3 or TRBV12-4 and TRBJ2-6; no clear D gene. The CDR3 consists of 15 residues. Trimming took 5 bases from V and 0 from J, leaving 8 bases between them. CDR3 DNA: TGTGCCAGCAGTCCAAGTCTCTCTGGGGCCAACGTCCTGACTTTC. This gives the protein CASSPSLSGANVLTF.

The V and J genes are TRBV15 and TRBJ2-2; D may be TRBD2 (7 bases). Germline loops: CDR1 LNHNV, CDR2 YYDKDF (reference sequence). V lost 5 bases, J lost 3 bases, and 16 bases lay in between. The CDR3 totals 16 residues. The CDR3 is CATSLKGGPDTGELFF. CDR3 sequence (DNA): TGTGCCACCAGCCTAAAGGGGGGGCCGGACACCGGGGAGCTGTTTTTT.

This clonotype appeared many times. This chain links TRBV11-2 with TRBJ2-1; 7 bases are shared with TRBD2. With V trimmed by 1 base and J by 7 bases, 13 bases remained unmatched. The CDR3 has 17 residues. From germline, CDR1 is SGHAT and CDR2 FQNNGV. CDR3 amino acids: CASSLVDSGGSLNEQFF. The CDR3 DNA is TGTGCCAGCAGCTTAGTCGACTCGGGAGGATCGCTGAATGAGCAGTTCTTC.

The V gene is TRBV5-1, the J gene TRBJ1-4, with D maybe TRBD1 (5 bases). Trimming took 2 bases from V and 13 from J, leaving 9 bases between them. This CDR3 is built from 11 residues. Germline loops: CDR1 SGHRS, CDR2 YFSETQ. The CDR3 nucleotides read TGCGCCAGCAGCTTCCAGGGTTTACTGTTTTTT. This codes for CASSFQGLLFF.

In this sample, this clonotype turned up a few times. The genes are TRBV7-7 and TRBJ2-2; no definite D call. CDR1 and CDR2 from the germline V gene are SSHAT and FNYEAQ (reference sequence). This CDR3 has 15 residues. V was pared by 2 bases and J by 1 base, with 8 bases between. The CDR3 DNA sequence: TGTGCCAGCAGCTTAAGTCAGCTGAACACCGGGGAGCTGTTTTTT. Translation gives CASSLSQLNTGELFF.

This clonotype showed up just a few times. The J gene is TRBJ1-1, the V gene TRBV29-1; perhaps TRBD1 as D (5 bases). The CDR3 contains 13 residues. Germline V gene lookup returns CDR1 SQVTM and CDR2 ANQGSEA. This CDR3 is CTSERGENTEAFF. In nucleotides, the CDR3 is TGCACCTCCGAGAGGGGTGAGAACACTGAAGCTTTCTTT. Based on the CDR3 plus reference TRBV29-1 and TRBJ1-1, the full variable domain is SAVISQKPSRDICQRGTSLTIQCQVDSQVTMMFWYRQQPGQSLTLIATANQGSEATYESGFVIDKFPISRPNLTFSTLTVSNMSPEDSSIYLCTSERGENTEAFFGQGTRLTVV.

The chain is built from TRBV7-9 and TRBJ2-7; possibly TRBD1 for D (6 bases). CDR1 is SEHNR and CDR2 is FQNEAQ in the germline V gene (reference sequence). V was trimmed by 5 bases and J by 3 bases, leaving 11 bases between them. This CDR3 is 13 amino acids long. The CDR3 coding sequence is TGTGCCAGCAGCGAAACAGGGCACTACGAGCAGTACTTC. It specifies CASSETGHYEQYF.

This clonotype has only a few counts. This chain uses TRBV5-5 with TRBJ1-3; D gene unclear. This CDR3 has 16 amino acids. With 1 base removed from V and 4 bases from J, the gap between germline ends came to 15 bases. Germline V gene lookup returns CDR1 SGHKS and CDR2 YYEKEE (reference sequence). The CDR3: CASSLRTSTAGNTIYF. The CDR3 DNA is TGTGCCAGCAGCTTGCGGACCTCTACTGCGGGAAACACCATATATTTT.

This clonotype occurred many times. The CDR3 sequence is CASSVGDSSYEQYF. The CDR3 DNA reads as TGTGCCAGCAGCGTAGGGGACTCCTCCTACGAGCAGTACTTC. The rearrangement links TRBV9 to TRBJ2-7; a weak D match, TRBD2 (6 bases). This CDR3 has 14 residues. The V and J ends lost 0 bases and 0 bases respectively, with 7 bases between them. CDR1 is SGDLS and CDR2 is YYNGEE in the germline V gene.

The chain has TRBV28 and TRBJ2-7, with TRBD2 as a possible D gene (6 bases). Germline V lookup: CDR1 MDHEN, CDR2 SYDVKM. Trimming shortened V by 5 bases and J by 2 bases, and 22 bases separated the two germline ends. CDR3 length: 17 residues. The CDR3 coding sequence is TGTGCCAGCAGTACCCGGTTAGCGGAGCTAGTCCCCTACGAGCAGTACTTC. It encodes CASSTRLAELVPYEQYF.

This clonotype was recorded at least ten times. The V call is TRBV7-8, the J call TRBJ1-2; no clear D gene. Germline V gene data show CDR1 as SGHVS and CDR2 as FQNEAQ. This CDR3 contains 16 residues. The V and J ends lost 0 bases and 2 bases respectively, with 13 bases between them. The CDR3 DNA reads as TGTGCCAGCAGCTTAGCGTCCCTAAGGGTGAACTATGGCTACACCTTC. Amino acids: CASSLASLRVNYGYTF.

This clonotype was seen many times. The chain carries TRBV7-9 and TRBJ2-5; 12 positions match TRBD2. Looked up from germline, CDR1 is SEHNR and CDR2 is FQNEAQ (reference sequence). Unmatched junction bases numbered 11, after V lost 10 bases and J lost 2 bases. The CDR3 runs 16 residues. The CDR3: CATSLWGLAGQETQYF. CDR3 nucleotide sequence: TGTGCCACCTCGTTATGGGGACTAGCGGGTCAAGAGACCCAGTACTTC.

This chain joins TRBV5-6 and TRBJ1-2; D gene unclear. Trimming shortened V by 2 bases and J by 3 bases, and 11 bases separated the two germline ends. Germline V gene sequence: CDR1 SGHDT, CDR2 YYEEEE. The CDR3 is 14 amino acids. CDR3 DNA: TGTGCCAGCAGCTTCCCGGCAGAGGACTATGGCTACACCTTC. Translating gives CASSFPAEDYGYTF.